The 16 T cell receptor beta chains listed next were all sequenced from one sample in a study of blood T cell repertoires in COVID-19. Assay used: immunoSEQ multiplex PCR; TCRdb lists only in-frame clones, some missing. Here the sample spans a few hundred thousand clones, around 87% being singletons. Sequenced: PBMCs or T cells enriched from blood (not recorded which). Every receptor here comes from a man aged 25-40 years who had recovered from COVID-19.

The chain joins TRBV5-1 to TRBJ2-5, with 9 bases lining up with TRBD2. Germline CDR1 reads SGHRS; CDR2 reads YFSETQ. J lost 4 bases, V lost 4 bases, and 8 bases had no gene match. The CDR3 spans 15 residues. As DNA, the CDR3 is TGCGCCAGCAGCCCGGGACTAGCAGTTATAGAGACCCAGTACTTC. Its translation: CASSPGLAVIETQYF.

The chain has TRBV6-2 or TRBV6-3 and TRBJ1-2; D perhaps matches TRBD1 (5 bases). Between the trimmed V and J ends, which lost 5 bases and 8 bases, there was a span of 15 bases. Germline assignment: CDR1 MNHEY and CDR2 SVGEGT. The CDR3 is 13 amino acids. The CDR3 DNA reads TGTGCCAGCAGTAACGCAGGGAAGGAAGGCTACACCTTC. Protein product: CASSNAGKEGYTF.

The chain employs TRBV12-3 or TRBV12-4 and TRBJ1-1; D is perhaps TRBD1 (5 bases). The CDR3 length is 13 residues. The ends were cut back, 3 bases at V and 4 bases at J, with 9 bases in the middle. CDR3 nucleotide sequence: TGTGCCAGCAGTTTCGGGGGTGGCACTGAAGCTTTCTTT. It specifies CASSFGGGTEAFF.

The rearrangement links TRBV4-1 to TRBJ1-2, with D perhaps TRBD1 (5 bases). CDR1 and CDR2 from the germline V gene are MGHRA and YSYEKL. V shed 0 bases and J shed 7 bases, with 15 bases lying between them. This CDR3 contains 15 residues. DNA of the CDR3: TGCGCCAGCAGCCAAGATTTAAACCCAGGGTTTGGCTACACCTTC. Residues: CASSQDLNPGFGYTF.

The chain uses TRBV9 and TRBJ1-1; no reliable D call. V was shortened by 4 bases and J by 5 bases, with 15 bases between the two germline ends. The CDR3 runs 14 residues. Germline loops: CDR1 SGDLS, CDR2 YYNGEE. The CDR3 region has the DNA TGTGCCAGCAGCCCTAAGATGGAGAAGACTGAAGCTTTCTTT. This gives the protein CASSPKMEKTEAFF.

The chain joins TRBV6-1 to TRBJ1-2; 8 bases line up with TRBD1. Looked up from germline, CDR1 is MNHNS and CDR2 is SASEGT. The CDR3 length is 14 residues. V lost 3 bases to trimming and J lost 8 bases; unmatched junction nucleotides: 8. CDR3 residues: CASSDGQGARGYTF. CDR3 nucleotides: TGTGCCAGCAGTGATGGGCAGGGGGCTAGAGGCTACACCTTC.

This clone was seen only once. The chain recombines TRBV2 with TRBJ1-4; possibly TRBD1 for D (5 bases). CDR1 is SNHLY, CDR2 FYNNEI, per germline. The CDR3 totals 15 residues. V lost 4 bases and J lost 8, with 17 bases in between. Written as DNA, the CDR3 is TGTGCCAGCAGTGTTGGGGCCGGATTGCCGGAAAAACTGTTTTTT. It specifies CASSVGAGLPEKLFF.

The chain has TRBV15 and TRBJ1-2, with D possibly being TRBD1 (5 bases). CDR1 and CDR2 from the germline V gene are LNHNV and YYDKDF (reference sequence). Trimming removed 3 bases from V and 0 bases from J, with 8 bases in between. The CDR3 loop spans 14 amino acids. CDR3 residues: CATSSGTTNYGYTF. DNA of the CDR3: TGTGCCACCAGCAGCGGGACTACTAACTATGGCTACACCTTC.

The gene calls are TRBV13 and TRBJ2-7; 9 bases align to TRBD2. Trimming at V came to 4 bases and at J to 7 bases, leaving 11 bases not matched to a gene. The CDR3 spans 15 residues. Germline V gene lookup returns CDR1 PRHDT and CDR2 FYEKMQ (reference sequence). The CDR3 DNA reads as TGTGCCAGCAGCTCGGTAGCGGGGGACCACAAGGAGCAGTACTTC. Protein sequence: CASSSVAGDHKEQYF.

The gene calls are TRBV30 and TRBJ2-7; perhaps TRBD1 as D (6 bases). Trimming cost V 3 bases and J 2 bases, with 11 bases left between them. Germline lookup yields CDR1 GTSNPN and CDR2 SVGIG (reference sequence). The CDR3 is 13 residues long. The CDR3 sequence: CAWSPWTAYEQYF. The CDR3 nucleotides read TGTGCCTGGAGCCCCTGGACAGCCTACGAGCAGTACTTC.

This CDR3 is CATGSPETGGTEAFF. In nucleotides, the CDR3 is TGTGCCACCGGAAGCCCGGAGACAGGGGGCACTGAAGCTTTCTTT. The chain carries TRBV10-3 and TRBJ1-1; TRBD1 matches at 9 bases. This CDR3 region has 15 residues. The J segment lost 4 bases and the V segment lost 10 bases, leaving 13 bases of the junction unmatched. Germline lookup yields CDR1 ENHRY and CDR2 SYGVKD.

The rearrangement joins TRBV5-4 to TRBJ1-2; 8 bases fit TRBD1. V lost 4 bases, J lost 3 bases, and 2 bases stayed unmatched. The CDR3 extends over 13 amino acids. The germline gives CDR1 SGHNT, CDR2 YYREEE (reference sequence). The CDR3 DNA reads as TGTGCCAGCAGCCCAGGGGGCGACTATGGCTACACCTTC. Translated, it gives CASSPGGDYGYTF.

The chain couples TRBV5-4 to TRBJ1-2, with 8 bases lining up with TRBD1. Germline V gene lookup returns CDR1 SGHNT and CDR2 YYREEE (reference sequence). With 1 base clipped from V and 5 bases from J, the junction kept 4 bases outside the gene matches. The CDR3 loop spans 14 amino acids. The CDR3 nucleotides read TGTGCCAGCAGCTTGAACAGGGGGAGATATGGCTACACCTTC. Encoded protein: CASSLNRGRYGYTF.

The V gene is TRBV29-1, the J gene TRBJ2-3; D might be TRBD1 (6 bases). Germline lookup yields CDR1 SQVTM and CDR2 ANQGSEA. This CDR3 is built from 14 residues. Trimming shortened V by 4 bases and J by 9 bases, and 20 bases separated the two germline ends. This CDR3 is CSVGQQGGSGTQYF. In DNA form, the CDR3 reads TGCAGCGTTGGACAACAGGGTGGTTCAGGCACGCAGTATTTT.

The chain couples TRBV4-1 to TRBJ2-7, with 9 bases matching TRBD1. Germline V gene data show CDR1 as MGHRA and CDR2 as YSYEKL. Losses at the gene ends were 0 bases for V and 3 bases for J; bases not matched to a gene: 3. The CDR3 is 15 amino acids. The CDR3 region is CASSQDGTGIYEQYF. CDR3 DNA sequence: TGCGCCAGCAGCCAAGATGGGACAGGGATCTACGAGCAGTACTTC.

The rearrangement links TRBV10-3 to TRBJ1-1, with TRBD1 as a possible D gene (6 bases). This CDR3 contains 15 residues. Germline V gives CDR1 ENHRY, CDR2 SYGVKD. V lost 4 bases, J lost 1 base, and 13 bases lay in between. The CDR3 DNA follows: TGTGCCATCAGTGGTGGGGACAAAGGGAACACTGAAGCTTTCTTT. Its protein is CAISGGDKGNTEAFF.